This is a list of T cell receptor beta chains from one sample in a study of blood T cell repertoires in COVID-19. Only in-frame clones appear in the TCRdb table, and some are missing; sequencing was by immunoSEQ multiplex PCR. The sample lists more than 300,000 clones; around 87% were seen once. Sequenced sample: peripheral blood. All receptors come from a woman in her 30s with COVID-19, enrolled during active disease. CDR3s include the opening cysteine and the closing phenylalanine or tryptophan. D genes are given only for firm matches. The size entry is marked missing in some rows and otherwise reads once, few, many or a size class.

CDR3 DNA,CDR3 protein,D gene,clone size,V gene,J gene
TGCAGCGCCCGACTAGCGGTTCCCAGCTCCTACAATGAGCAGTTCTTC,CSARLAVPSSYNEQFF,TRBD2,.,TRBV29-1,TRBJ2-1
TGCGCCAGCAGGGGACTAGCCCCCAGCACAGATACGCAGTATTTT,CASRGLAPSTDTQYF,TRBD2,once,TRBV10-2,TRBJ2-3
TGTGCCAGCAGCTTAGATGGACAGGGCAATCAGCCCCAGCATTTT,CASSLDGQGNQPQHF,TRBD1,.,TRBV11-2,TRBJ1-5
TGTGCCAGCAGTTACCTGAGGGGGCCAGAGACCCAGTACTTC,CASSYLRGPETQYF,TRBD1,.,TRBV6-5,TRBJ2-5
TGTGCCAGCTCACTAAGCCTGTTCAACTCCTACGAGCAGTACTTC,CASSLSLFNSYEQYF,.,.,TRBV18,TRBJ2-7
TGTGCCAGCAGCCGAGGACAGGGAGGCCCCTACGAGCAGTACTTC,CASSRGQGGPYEQYF,TRBD1,.,TRBV5-4,TRBJ2-7
TGTGCCAGTAGTATAGGCACAGGGGGAGATACGCAGTATTTT,CASSIGTGGDTQYF,TRBD1,.,TRBV19,TRBJ2-3
TGTGCCAGCAGGGGACAGGGGGGGATCAATCAGCCCCAGCATTTT,CASRGQGGINQPQHF,TRBD1,.,TRBV27,TRBJ1-5
TGTGCCAGCAGCTTATTCGGGACAGAGTCAACTAATGAAAAACTGTTTTTT,CASSLFGTESTNEKLFF,TRBD1,.,TRBV7-9,TRBJ1-4
TGTGCCAGCAGAGAGACAGGGTTCGGATATGGCTACACCTTC,CASRETGFGYGYTF,TRBD1,once,TRBV6-5,TRBJ1-2
TGTGCCAGCAGCCAAGAGACGGGAGGGCCCGGCGAGCAGTACTTC,CASSQETGGPGEQYF,TRBD2,.,TRBV4-2,TRBJ2-7
TGTGCCAGCAGTTACTCAGGAGGGGGCTTCACCGGGGAGCTGTTTTTT,CASSYSGGGFTGELFF,.,.,TRBV6-2/TRBV6-3,TRBJ2-2
TGCGCCAGCAGTCCAGGGCCTCAACGCTATGGCTACACCTTC,CASSPGPQRYGYTF,.,.,TRBV10-1,TRBJ1-2
TGTGCCAGCAGTCTAGCGGCCACAGATACGCAGTATTTT,CASSLAATDTQYF,TRBD2,.,TRBV28,TRBJ2-3
TGTGCCAGCAGTTACGCCCTCCCAGGGGTAGGAGAGACCGGGGAGCTGTTTTTT,CASSYALPGVGETGELFF,.,.,TRBV6-2/TRBV6-3,TRBJ2-2
TGTGCCAGCAGAAGGACAGGGGGATCCTACGAGCAGTACTTC,CASRRTGGSYEQYF,TRBD1,.,TRBV28,TRBJ2-7